This passage covers 3 T cell receptor beta chains from one sample sequenced in a study of shared clonotypes between healthy human individuals. CD45RO-negative, CCR7-selected cells formed the naive CD8 fraction, which excluded terminally differentiated effector memory CD45RA+ cells. Using immunoSEQ multiplex PCR, the repertoire was profiled, and TCRdb retains in-frame clones only, with some absent. The sample has around 620,000 clones; 90% to 95% are singletons. Material: naive CD8+ T cells sorted from blood. Receptors originate from a woman in her 30s in good health.

DNA for the CDR3: TGTGCCAGCAGCTTAAGGCAGAGCTACGAGCAGTACTTC. Protein: CASSLRQSYEQYF. The V and J genes are TRBV7-6 and TRBJ2-7; D remains ambiguous. The V end was cut by 2 bases, the J end by 3 bases, with 8 bases between. The germline gives CDR1 SGHVS, CDR2 FNYEAQ. There are 13 residues in the CDR3.

About this clone itself: Other DNA sequences in this sample translate to the same CDR3. The chain employs TRBV19 and TRBJ2-7, with TRBD2 matching 8 bases. Germline loops: CDR1 LNHDA, CDR2 SQIVND (reference sequence). The V gene end was trimmed by 5 bases and the J gene end by 4 bases; junction bases not matched to a gene: 7. The CDR3 totals 14 residues. In DNA form, the CDR3 reads TGTGCCAGTAGTGCAGCGGGAGAGGGGTACGAGCAGTACTTC. Amino acid sequence: CASSAAGEGYEQYF.

The gene calls are TRBV10-2 and TRBJ2-7; D might be TRBD1 or TRBD2, each matching 5 bases. The V and J ends lost 3 bases and 5 bases respectively, with 14 bases between them. The CDR3 sequence is 14 residues long. CDR1 WSHSY and CDR2 SAAADI come from the germline V gene. The CDR3 nucleotides read TGCGCCAGCAGTGATCGTGGGGGAATTGACGAGCAGTACTTC. Its translation is CASSDRGGIDEQYF.